These 15 T cell receptor beta chains were all obtained from the same sample, sequenced in a study of cytomegalovirus exposure and HLA in healthy donors. The primer mix had 60 Vbeta and 13 Jbeta primers. Profiling relied on immunoSEQ multiplex PCR, and the TCRdb table lists in-frame clones only, not all of them. Found here are approximately 50,000 clones, approximately 80% of them singletons; the top ten hold around 4.5%. The specimen sequenced was PBMCs. These receptor sequences come from a man younger than 40 in good health and CMV-seronegative.

The chain has TRBV6-5 and TRBJ2-5, with 11 bases identical to TRBD2. The DNA end favors TRBJ2-7, so the J call may be wrong. Germline V gives CDR1 MNHEY, CDR2 SVGAGI. The CDR3 length is 14 residues. The CDR3 protein is CASRPSGGIYEQYF. In DNA, the CDR3 is TGTGCCAGCAGACCTAGCGGGGGGATCTACGAGCAGTACTTC.

The V and J genes are TRBV7-9 and TRBJ2-7; 10 bases map to TRBD1. Germline loops: CDR1 SEHNR, CDR2 FQNEAQ (reference sequence). J lost 2 bases, V lost 3 bases, and 4 bases had no gene match. The CDR3 length is 15 residues. DNA of the CDR3: TGTGCCAGCAGCTTTGGGACAGGGGTTGCCTACGAGCAGTACTTC. This gives the protein CASSFGTGVAYEQYF.

This clone was detected only once. V is TRBV6-1 and J is TRBJ2-7; the D gene is possibly TRBD2 (5 bases). V was cut by 0 bases and J by 4 bases, with 7 bases left in between. CDR3 length equals 13 residues. In germline, CDR1 is MNHNS, CDR2 SASEGT. The CDR3 bases are TGTGCCAGCAGTGAAGCGGGGAGATACGAGCAGTACTTC. Encoded protein: CASSEAGRYEQYF.

CDR3 protein: CSAAQGINSPLHF. The CDR3 nucleotides are TGCAGCGCTGCACAGGGAATTAATTCACCCCTCCACTTT. The genes are TRBV29-1 and TRBJ1-6, with TRBD1 as a possible D gene (6 bases). The ends were cut back, 7 bases at V and 6 bases at J, with 13 bases in the middle. This CDR3 is 13 amino acids long. Per the germline V gene, CDR1 is SQVTM and CDR2 is ANQGSEA. The entire variable domain, with the rest obtained from reference TRBV29-1 and TRBJ1-6, is as follows: SAVISQKPSRDICQRGTSLTIQCQVDSQVTMMFWYRQQPGQSLTLIATANQGSEATYESGFVIDKFPISRPNLTFSTLTVSNMSPEDSSIYLCSAAQGINSPLHFGNGTRLTVT.

The count of this clone is one. Here the CDR3 reads CASSNQGSEKLFF. The CDR3 DNA sequence: TGTGCCAGCAGCAACCAGGGGTCTGAAAAACTGTTTTTT. J is TRBJ1-4 and V is TRBV7-6; tentatively, D is TRBD1 (6 bases). CDR1 and CDR2 (germline): SGHVS, FNYEAQ. Trimming shortened V by 5 bases and J by 7 bases, and 11 bases separated the two germline ends. The length of the CDR3 is 13 residues.

V and J are TRBV2 and TRBJ1-6; 9 bases are a match to TRBD1. The CDR3 is 14 amino acids. Trimming removed 5 bases from V and 8 bases from J; junction bases left unmatched: 4. Germline V gives CDR1 SNHLY, CDR2 FYNNEI. DNA of the CDR3: TGTGCCAGCAGTACGGACAGGGGATATTCACCCCTCCACTTT. It yields the protein CASSTDRGYSPLHF.

The chain recombines TRBV4-3 with TRBJ1-4; D is perhaps TRBD1 (6 bases). Trimming left V 1 base short and J 8 bases short, with 14 bases between. Germline V gene data show CDR1 as LGHNA and CDR2 as YSLEER. The CDR3 is made up of 15 amino acids. CDR3 coding DNA: TGCGCCAGCAGCCAAGTAGGGGGGGCCGGCGAAAAACTGTTTTTT. Its translation is CASSQVGGAGEKLFF.

The rearrangement links TRBV7-2 to TRBJ1-1; D gene uncertain. Trimming pared 2 bases from V and 1 base from J, leaving 8 bases between. Germline lookup yields CDR1 SGHTA and CDR2 FQGNSA. The CDR3 sequence is 14 residues long. The CDR3 loop is CASSLILWNTEAFF. The CDR3 nucleotides read TGTGCCAGCAGCTTAATACTTTGGAACACTGAAGCTTTCTTT.

V usage is TRBV5-1 and J usage is TRBJ1-1; tentative D call: TRBD1 (6 bases). The CDR3 length is 13 residues. The V gene's germline CDR1 is SGHRS and CDR2 YFSETQ. The V gene lost 7 bases and the J gene lost 0 bases, with 10 bases spanning the gap. The CDR3 DNA sequence: TGCGCCAGCGCTTGGGACATGAACACTGAAGCTTTCTTT. This gives the protein CASAWDMNTEAFF. Full variable domain (outside the CDR3, taken from reference TRBV5-1 and TRBJ1-1): KAGVTQTPRYLIKTRGQQVTLSCSPISGHRSVSWYQQTPGQGLQFLFEYFSETQRNKGNFPGRFSGRQFSNSRSEMNVSTLELGDSALYLCASAWDMNTEAFFGQGTRLTVV.

The chain recombines TRBV5-6 with TRBJ2-5, with TRBD2 matching 7 bases. The CDR3 has 15 residues. Trimming at V came to 0 bases and at J to 5 bases, leaving 7 bases not matched to a gene. Looked up from germline, CDR1 is SGHDT and CDR2 is YYEEEE. The CDR3 loop is CASSLGGGGGETQYF. CDR3 DNA: TGTGCCAGCAGCTTGGGGGGCGGGGGTGGTGAGACCCAGTACTTC.

The chain carries TRBV18 and TRBJ1-5, with 7 bases aligning to TRBD1. The junction had 1 base not matched to a gene; V was cut back by 2 bases and J by 0 bases. The V gene's germline CDR1 is KGHSH and CDR2 LQKENI. This CDR3 spans 15 amino acids. Written as DNA, the CDR3 is TGTGCCAGCTCACCAGGGACAGATAGCAATCAGCCCCAGCATTTT. Residues: CASSPGTDSNQPQHF.

The V call is TRBV4-3, the J call TRBJ1-6; 9 bases match TRBD1. V shed 0 bases and J 9 bases; nucleotides not matched to a gene: 3. The CDR3 consists of 15 residues. CDR1 is LGHNA and CDR2 is YSLEER in the germline V gene. CDR3: CASSQEGQGGSPLHF. DNA of the CDR3: TGCGCCAGCAGCCAAGAGGGACAGGGAGGTTCACCCCTCCACTTT.

This chain joins TRBV5-1 and TRBJ1-1, with D perhaps TRBD1 (6 bases). The ends were cut back, 4 bases at V and 4 bases at J, with 14 bases in the middle. This CDR3 spans 14 amino acids. Germline V gene sequence: CDR1 SGHRS, CDR2 YFSETQ. The CDR3 sequence: CASSAQGRPTEAFF. For the CDR3, the DNA is TGCGCCAGCAGCGCACAGGGTAGACCCACTGAAGCTTTCTTT.

This chain connects TRBV6-4 to TRBJ2-1; 12 bases are a match to TRBD2. The germline V gene encodes CDR1 MRHNA and CDR2 SNTAGT. The trim removed 2 bases at V and 6 bases at J, leaving 2 bases unmatched. The CDR3 extends over 15 amino acids. CDR3 sequence reads: CASSDLAGGGNEQFF. CDR3 DNA sequence: TGTGCCAGCAGTGACCTAGCGGGAGGGGGCAATGAGCAGTTCTTC.

This clone was counted only a few times. CDR3 amino acids: CASRVGQEHPGNTIYF. CDR3 bases: TGTGCCAGCAGGGTGGGACAAGAACACCCTGGAAACACCATATATTTT. The chain uses TRBV2 and TRBJ1-3, with D possibly TRBD1 on 6 matching bases. The CDR3 is 16 residues long. V was pared by 6 bases and J by 2 bases, with 17 bases between. Germline V gene sequence: CDR1 SNHLY, CDR2 FYNNEI.